The rows below give T cell receptor beta chains drawn from one sample of a study of T cells in Graves' hyperthyroidism and ophthalmopathy. MiXCR, applied by TCRdb to the multiplex PCR reads, yields one record per CDR3 protein. The sample has a few hundred thousand distinct CDR3 sequences; roughly 15% are singletons. The material sequenced was blood. The receptors derive from a woman younger than 30 with Graves' ophthalmopathy. Both conserved end residues are part of each CDR3. The order of the fields is J gene, clone size, V gene, D gene, CDR3 protein, CDR3 DNA. The D gene is left open where the match is weak. Size is omitted from some rows. Given values are once, few, many or a class for expanded clones.

J gene: TRBJ2-1
clone size: many
V gene: TRBV28
D gene: TRBD2
CDR3 protein: CASSLQGLAGGGNEQFF
CDR3 DNA: TGTGCCAGCAGTTTACAGGGACTAGCGGGGGGAGGGAATGAGCAGTTCTTC

J gene: TRBJ2-1
clone size: NA
V gene: TRBV25-1
D gene: TRBD2
CDR3 protein: CASSEYEAGGPDEQFF
CDR3 DNA: TGTGCCAGCAGTGAATATGAAGCGGGAGGGCCTGACGAGCAGTTCTTC

J gene: TRBJ2-7
clone size: few
V gene: TRBV27
D gene: TRBD2
CDR3 protein: CASRSGAGEQYF
CDR3 DNA: TGTGCCAGCCGTAGCGGGGCGGGCGAGCAGTACTTC

J gene: TRBJ2-7
clone size: NA
V gene: TRBV4-1
D gene: NA
CDR3 protein: CASSHAVSYEQYF
CDR3 DNA: TGCGCCAGCAGCCACGCAGTCTCCTACGAGCAGTACTTC

J gene: TRBJ2-7
clone size: once
V gene: TRBV6-2/TRBV6-3
D gene: NA
CDR3 protein: CASRNNRASEGERYF
CDR3 DNA: TGTGCCAGCAGGAACAACCGGGCCTCAGAGGGCGAGCGGTACTTC

J gene: TRBJ1-4
clone size: few
V gene: TRBV20-1
D gene: NA
CDR3 protein: CSAPRDTLSTNEKLFF
CDR3 DNA: TGCAGTGCTCCCCGGGACACCCTATCAACTAATGAAAAACTGTTTTTT

J gene: TRBJ2-7
clone size: many
V gene: TRBV28
D gene: TRBD2
CDR3 protein: CASSSLAGGPAYEQYF
CDR3 DNA: TGTGCCAGCAGTAGTCTAGCGGGGGGGCCGGCCTACGAGCAGTACTTC

J gene: TRBJ2-1
clone size: many
V gene: TRBV28
D gene: TRBD1
CDR3 protein: CASDRGHNEQFF
CDR3 DNA: TGTGCCAGCGACAGGGGGCACAATGAGCAGTTCTTC

J gene: TRBJ1-5
clone size: NA
V gene: TRBV4-2
D gene: TRBD1
CDR3 protein: CASSQEGGQLNQPQHF
CDR3 DNA: TGTGCCAGCAGCCAAGAAGGGGGACAGCTTAATCAGCCCCAGCATTTT

J gene: TRBJ2-1
clone size: many
V gene: TRBV18
D gene: NA
CDR3 protein: CASSPQGRNNEQFF
CDR3 DNA: TGTGCCAGCTCACCACAGGGGAGGAACAATGAGCAGTTCTTC

J gene: TRBJ2-7
clone size: NA
V gene: TRBV3-1
D gene: NA
CDR3 protein: CASSRTGSPSYEQYF
CDR3 DNA: TGTGCCAGCAGCCGAACGGGCAGCCCCTCCTACGAGCAGTACTTC

J gene: TRBJ2-1
clone size: many
V gene: TRBV27
D gene: NA
CDR3 protein: CATGIVAYNEQFF
CDR3 DNA: TGTGCCACCGGGATTGTGGCCTACAATGAGCAGTTCTTC

J gene: TRBJ2-3
clone size: NA
V gene: TRBV27
D gene: TRBD2
CDR3 protein: CASSLWVGGAEDTDTQYF
CDR3 DNA: TGTGCCAGCAGTTTATGGGTCGGGGGGGCCGAAGACACAGATACGCAGTATTTT

J gene: TRBJ2-7
clone size: many
V gene: TRBV30
D gene: NA
CDR3 protein: CAWSKPLEQYF
CDR3 DNA: TGTGCCTGGAGTAAGCCCCTCGAGCAGTACTTC

J gene: TRBJ1-5
clone size: few
V gene: TRBV6-2/TRBV6-3
D gene: NA
CDR3 protein: CASSDAARGPNQPQHF
CDR3 DNA: TGTGCCAGCAGTGACGCCGCCAGGGGACCCAATCAGCCCCAGCATTTT

J gene: TRBJ2-4
clone size: few
V gene: TRBV5-8
D gene: NA
CDR3 protein: CASSTVGQPRGDIQYF
CDR3 DNA: TGTGCCAGCAGTACCGTCGGACAGCCGAGAGGAGACATTCAGTACTTC

J gene: TRBJ2-2
clone size: many
V gene: TRBV2
D gene: NA
CDR3 protein: CASSAGPNTGELFF
CDR3 DNA: TGTGCCAGCAGTGCGGGGCCGAACACCGGGGAGCTGTTTTTT

J gene: TRBJ2-7
clone size: few
V gene: TRBV30
D gene: NA
CDR3 protein: CAFGARYEQYF
CDR3 DNA: TGTGCCTTTGGGGCTAGATACGAGCAGTACTTC

J gene: TRBJ2-2
clone size: few
V gene: TRBV7-3
D gene: TRBD2
CDR3 protein: CASSLEVAGANTGELFF
CDR3 DNA: TGTGCCAGCAGCTTAGAAGTGGCGGGGGCGAACACCGGGGAGCTGTTTTTT

J gene: TRBJ1-3
clone size: NA
V gene: TRBV15
D gene: NA
CDR3 protein: CATSRGQQRSGNTIYF
CDR3 DNA: TGTGCCACCAGCAGAGGCCAACAGCGCTCTGGAAACACCATATATTTT

J gene: TRBJ2-1
clone size: NA
V gene: TRBV7-3
D gene: NA
CDR3 protein: CASSLGETYEQFF
CDR3 DNA: TGTGCCAGCAGCCTAGGAGAGACGTATGAGCAGTTCTTC

J gene: TRBJ2-1
clone size: many
V gene: TRBV11-1
D gene: NA
CDR3 protein: CASSLNGNEQFF
CDR3 DNA: TGTGCCAGCAGCTTAAACGGGAATGAGCAGTTCTTC

J gene: TRBJ2-7
clone size: many
V gene: TRBV12-3/TRBV12-4
D gene: NA
CDR3 protein: CASSLSDEQYF
CDR3 DNA: TGTGCCAGCAGTTTAAGTGACGAGCAGTACTTC

J gene: TRBJ2-6
clone size: few
V gene: TRBV6-5
D gene: NA
CDR3 protein: CASSYDPRVGANVLTF
CDR3 DNA: TGTGCCAGCAGTTACGACCCCAGGGTTGGGGCCAACGTCCTGACTTTC

J gene: TRBJ1-1
clone size: NA
V gene: TRBV28
D gene: NA
CDR3 protein: CASSSPTDRRSFF
CDR3 DNA: TGTGCCAGCAGCTCACCAACGGACCGTAGGAGTTTCTTT

J gene: TRBJ2-7
clone size: many
V gene: TRBV6-1
D gene: NA
CDR3 protein: CASSQQGGNEQYF
CDR3 DNA: TGTGCCAGCAGTCAACAGGGGGGGAACGAGCAGTACTTC

J gene: TRBJ2-7
clone size: NA
V gene: TRBV29-1
D gene: TRBD2
CDR3 protein: CSVESPGTSGRSSYEQYF
CDR3 DNA: TGCAGCGTTGAGTCCCCCGGGACTAGCGGGAGGTCCTCCTACGAGCAGTACTTC

J gene: TRBJ1-2
clone size: NA
V gene: TRBV4-1
D gene: NA
CDR3 protein: CASSQFSGGYGYTF
CDR3 DNA: TGCGCCAGCAGCCAATTTTCTGGGGGCTATGGCTACACCTTC

J gene: TRBJ2-1
clone size: few
V gene: TRBV4-1
D gene: NA
CDR3 protein: CASSQPGQPAYNEQFF
CDR3 DNA: TGCGCCAGCAGCCAACCAGGACAGCCAGCCTACAATGAGCAGTTCTTC

J gene: TRBJ2-3
clone size: many
V gene: TRBV7-3
D gene: NA
CDR3 protein: CASSPDRGSDTQYF
CDR3 DNA: TGTGCCAGCAGCCCAGACCGGGGCTCAGATACGCAGTATTTT

J gene: TRBJ1-3
clone size: NA
V gene: TRBV30
D gene: NA
CDR3 protein: CAWNPDRPSGNTIYF
CDR3 DNA: TGTGCCTGGAATCCCGACAGGCCATCTGGAAACACCATATATTTT

J gene: TRBJ1-5
clone size: NA
V gene: TRBV19
D gene: NA
CDR3 protein: CASSVDVSNQPQHF
CDR3 DNA: TGTGCCAGCAGCGTGGACGTTAGCAATCAGCCCCAGCATTTT

J gene: TRBJ1-2
clone size: NA
V gene: TRBV14
D gene: NA
CDR3 protein: CASSPPNSLYGYTF
CDR3 DNA: TGTGCCAGCAGCCCCCCCAATTCCCTCTATGGCTACACCTTC

J gene: TRBJ2-7
clone size: many
V gene: TRBV5-1
D gene: NA
CDR3 protein: CASSYADEQYF
CDR3 DNA: TGCGCCAGCAGCTACGCAGACGAGCAGTACTTC

J gene: TRBJ2-1
clone size: NA
V gene: TRBV30
D gene: TRBD2
CDR3 protein: CAWSVRGAPPTYNEQFF
CDR3 DNA: TGTGCCTGGAGTGTGCGGGGGGCGCCCCCGACTTACAATGAGCAGTTCTTC

J gene: TRBJ1-6
clone size: many
V gene: TRBV11-2
D gene: NA
CDR3 protein: CASSLSQAGSPLHF
CDR3 DNA: TGTGCCAGCAGCCTTTCCCAAGCAGGTTCACCCCTCCACTTT

J gene: TRBJ2-7
clone size: many
V gene: TRBV28
D gene: TRBD2
CDR3 protein: CASTSPGGSSYEQYF
CDR3 DNA: TGTGCCAGCACCTCCCCCGGGGGGAGCTCCTACGAGCAGTACTTC

J gene: TRBJ2-2
clone size: few
V gene: TRBV27
D gene: TRBD1
CDR3 protein: CASSWDIRDRGPGELFF
CDR3 DNA: TGTGCCAGCAGTTGGGACATCCGGGACAGGGGACCCGGGGAGCTGTTTTTT

J gene: TRBJ1-1
clone size: NA
V gene: TRBV6-7
D gene: NA
CDR3 protein: CASSFSGPPQVNTEAFF
CDR3 DNA: TGTGCCAGCAGTTTCTCAGGACCCCCTCAAGTGAACACTGAAGCTTTCTTT

J gene: TRBJ2-7
clone size: many
V gene: TRBV6-2/TRBV6-3
D gene: NA
CDR3 protein: CASSLGTSEQYF
CDR3 DNA: TGTGCCAGCAGCCTCGGGACATCCGAGCAGTACTTC

J gene: TRBJ2-7
clone size: many
V gene: TRBV12-3/TRBV12-4
D gene: NA
CDR3 protein: CASTSESRAEEQYF
CDR3 DNA: TGTGCCAGCACGTCGGAAAGCAGGGCGGAAGAGCAGTACTTC

J gene: TRBJ1-4
clone size: NA
V gene: TRBV6-1
D gene: NA
CDR3 protein: CASSERTANEKLFF
CDR3 DNA: TGTGCCAGCAGCGAGAGGACGGCGAATGAAAAACTGTTTTTT

J gene: TRBJ1-1
clone size: many
V gene: TRBV7-6
D gene: TRBD1
CDR3 protein: CASSMEGAANTEAFF
CDR3 DNA: TGTGCCAGCAGCATGGAGGGGGCTGCGAACACTGAAGCTTTCTTT

J gene: TRBJ2-3
clone size: many
V gene: TRBV11-2
D gene: TRBD2
CDR3 protein: CASRRGLAGPDTQYF
CDR3 DNA: TGTGCCAGCAGACGCGGACTAGCGGGACCAGATACGCAGTATTTT

J gene: TRBJ1-6
clone size: many
V gene: TRBV2
D gene: NA
CDR3 protein: CASSEGSLNSPLHF
CDR3 DNA: TGTGCCAGCAGCGAAGGCTCACTAAATTCACCCCTCCACTTT

J gene: TRBJ2-3
clone size: few
V gene: TRBV3-1
D gene: TRBD2
CDR3 protein: CASSQGALLAGGIDTQYF
CDR3 DNA: TGTGCCAGCAGCCAAGGAGCCCTACTAGCGGGGGGCATCGATACGCAGTATTTT

J gene: TRBJ2-5
clone size: many
V gene: TRBV7-9
D gene: TRBD2
CDR3 protein: CASSFIAGEETQYF
CDR3 DNA: TGTGCCAGCAGCTTCATAGCGGGGGAAGAGACCCAGTACTTC

J gene: TRBJ1-4
clone size: NA
V gene: TRBV28
D gene: NA
CDR3 protein: CASSPGRDEKLFF
CDR3 DNA: TGTGCCAGCAGTCCCGGGCGGGATGAAAAACTGTTTTTT

J gene: TRBJ2-7
clone size: many
V gene: TRBV28
D gene: NA
CDR3 protein: CASSSPGEGDYEQYF
CDR3 DNA: TGTGCCAGCAGTTCCCCGGGGGAAGGGGATTACGAGCAGTACTTC

J gene: TRBJ2-7
clone size: many
V gene: TRBV20-1
D gene: NA
CDR3 protein: CSARGPSSYEQYF
CDR3 DNA: TGCAGTGCTAGGGGACCCAGCTCCTACGAGCAGTACTTC

J gene: TRBJ1-1
clone size: NA
V gene: TRBV5-6
D gene: NA
CDR3 protein: CASSNGWGIEAFF
CDR3 DNA: TGTGCCAGCAGCAATGGATGGGGCATTGAAGCTTTCTTT

J gene: TRBJ2-7
clone size: NA
V gene: TRBV9
D gene: NA
CDR3 protein: CASSVEGSPSYEQYF
CDR3 DNA: TGTGCCAGCAGCGTAGAAGGGAGTCCCTCCTACGAGCAGTACTTC

J gene: TRBJ1-2
clone size: few
V gene: TRBV29-1
D gene: NA
CDR3 protein: CSVHEVLNYGYTF
CDR3 DNA: TGCAGCGTTCACGAGGTTCTCAACTATGGCTACACCTTC

J gene: TRBJ2-1
clone size: many
V gene: TRBV7-2
D gene: TRBD2
CDR3 protein: CASSLELAGAPHEQFF
CDR3 DNA: TGTGCCAGCAGCTTAGAGCTAGCGGGGGCCCCTCATGAGCAGTTCTTC

J gene: TRBJ1-1
clone size: many
V gene: TRBV5-8
D gene: NA
CDR3 protein: CASSLGTGTVESAFF
CDR3 DNA: TGTGCCAGCAGCTTGGGCACCGGGACGGTGGAGTCAGCTTTCTTT

J gene: TRBJ2-2
clone size: few
V gene: TRBV5-6
D gene: NA
CDR3 protein: CASSLWPDNTGELFF
CDR3 DNA: TGTGCCAGCAGCTTGTGGCCAGACAACACCGGGGAGCTGTTTTTT

J gene: TRBJ2-7
clone size: many
V gene: TRBV27
D gene: NA
CDR3 protein: CASSHGQIYYEQYF
CDR3 DNA: TGTGCCAGCAGTCATGGACAGATCTACTACGAGCAGTACTTC

J gene: TRBJ2-1
clone size: many
V gene: TRBV7-9
D gene: TRBD2
CDR3 protein: CASSSRTSGRHEIAYNEQFF
CDR3 DNA: TGTGCCAGCAGCTCACGGACTAGCGGGAGGCACGAAATCGCCTACAATGAGCAGTTCTTC

J gene: TRBJ2-3
clone size: NA
V gene: TRBV4-1
D gene: TRBD1
CDR3 protein: CASSHLTGTGLGDTQYF
CDR3 DNA: TGCGCCAGCAGCCACTTGACTGGGACAGGGCTGGGAGATACGCAGTATTTT

J gene: TRBJ1-2
clone size: few
V gene: TRBV27
D gene: TRBD1
CDR3 protein: CASRRRDSNYGYTF
CDR3 DNA: TGTGCCAGCAGACGCCGGGACAGTAACTATGGCTACACCTTC